Detailed here is one T cell receptor beta chain. This clonotype showed up many times. The antigen it recognizes is unknown. No much larger clonotype is one base removed from it; base qualities were not supplied. The library came from RT-PCR. The instrument given in TCRdb is Illumina HiSeq 2500. TCRdb ran its own pipeline on the public reads, namely fastp trimming at Q25 and MiXCR clone calling, and kept in-frame beta chains. When rows share a CDR3 protein, they turn into one entry using the most common DNA and genes. The sample profile shows roughly 650,000 distinct CDR3 sequences; around 15% of them were found once. The biggest ten clones account for 7.5% to 9% of the sample. The data belong to a study of response to subunit inactivated influenza vaccine (dated by TCRdb to the late 2010s). Some background on the complete study: Deep quantitative T cell receptor repertoire profiling was used in the study to track responses to a trivalent subunit inactivated influenza vaccine.

Study-wide conclusions, independent of this receptor: According to the authors, only a limited number of new T cells may be recruited by each seasonal influenza vaccination.

The CDR3 numbers 14 residues from cysteine through phenylalanine. Only the CDR3 region is kept as DNA, spanning 42 bases read in frame from base 1. The junction carries 7 bases between V and J, which are trimmed by 2 bases and 0 bases respectively. Recombination joined TRBV12-3 or TRBV12-4 with TRBJ1-1; no D gene call is confident. The input for sequencing was PBMCs from blood, taken 14 to 15 days before vaccination. The origin of this receptor is a man aged 50-60 years who received an inactivated influenza vaccine. Donor details come from another sample of the same person, matched by shared clones. The DNA is as follows: TGTGCCAGCAGTTTACGGCAGGTGAACACTGAAGCTTTCTTT. Its protein reads: CASSLRQVNTEAFF.